The clone carrying this TCR beta chain counts as large. Its target is unknown. The library protocol tagged each TCR cDNA with a unique molecular identifier. MiXCR, applied by TCRdb to the 5' RACE reads, yields one record per CDR3 protein. The data show 2,500 to 3,500 distinct CDR3 sequences, around 12% seen once. This specimen belongs to a study of spatial heterogeneity in lung cancer. Sample time point: sample taken at primary tumor resection. Whole-study results and caveats: Mutation counts in tumors were tracked by counts of expanded intratumoral alpha and beta TCRs.

Trimming removed 3 bases from V and 0 bases from J, with 6 bases in between. The CDR3 extends over 14 amino acids. Germline CDR1 and CDR2: SGHNT and YYREEE (reference sequence). The sequences come from lung tumor tissue, collected at surgery. This chain joins TRBV5-4 and TRBJ2-2; D unclear. The sequence derives from a male donor with early-stage non-small cell lung cancer. CDR3 amino acids: CASSSDPNTGELFF. The CDR3, as DNA: TGTGCCAGCAGCTCGGACCCGAACACCGGGGAGCTGTTTTTT.